Following are 22 T cell receptor beta chains from one sample sequenced in a study of blood T cell repertoires in COVID-19. TCRdb's copy holds only in-frame clones and misses some; the assay was immunoSEQ multiplex PCR. The sample shows under 100,000 clones, around 90% of them seen only once. The sample comprised peripheral blood. These receptors all come from a male donor with acute or convalescent COVID-19.

V gene TRBV29-1 combines with J gene TRBJ2-2, with a tentative D call TRBD2 (6 bases). The length of the CDR3 is 15 residues. Germline V gene sequence: CDR1 SQVTM, CDR2 ANQGSEA. Deletions cut 3 bases from V and 4 bases from J, with 15 bases between. The chain's CDR3 is CSVDGTLKGTGELFF. The CDR3, as DNA: TGCAGCGTTGATGGGACTCTTAAAGGCACCGGGGAGCTGTTTTTT.

The chain has TRBV7-2 and TRBJ2-3; 7 bases map to TRBD1. V lost 5 bases and J lost 1; bases outside the gene matches: 12. The CDR3 consists of 17 residues. Looked up from germline, CDR1 is SGHTA and CDR2 is FQGNSA. The CDR3 coding sequence is TGTGCCAGCAGCCGCCTCCATGGACAGGACGGCACAGATACGCAGTATTTT. Translated: CASSRLHGQDGTDTQYF.

This clone was counted a single time. V and J are TRBV4-2 and TRBJ2-2; 7 nucleotides agree with TRBD1. From germline, CDR1 is LGHNA and CDR2 YNFKEQ. Trimming at V came to 2 bases and at J to 4 bases, leaving 1 base not matched to a gene. This CDR3 is built from 14 residues. The CDR3 loop reads CASSQNRGTGELFF. CDR3 coding DNA: TGTGCCAGCAGCCAAAACAGGGGCACCGGGGAGCTGTTTTTT.

The chain carries TRBV6-1 and TRBJ2-6; no reliable D call. In germline, CDR1 is MNHNS, CDR2 SASEGT. The CDR3 has 16 amino acids. Trimming took off 0 bases at V and 2 bases at J, with 8 bases between the two ends. The CDR3 bases are TGTGCCAGCAGTGAAGCGGTGGCAGCTGGGGCCAACGTCCTGACTTTC. It yields the protein CASSEAVAAGANVLTF.

The rearrangement links TRBV5-1 to TRBJ2-5; 8 nucleotides agree with TRBD1. Germline lookup yields CDR1 SGHRS and CDR2 YFSETQ. V shed 0 bases, J shed 3 bases, and the junction held 4 bases outside the gene matches. The CDR3 is 15 amino acids. The chain's CDR3 is CASSLGQGIEETQYF. CDR3 sequence (DNA): TGCGCCAGCAGCTTGGGACAGGGGATCGAAGAGACCCAGTACTTC.

The chain recombines TRBV19 with TRBJ1-1; D not certain. The V gene's germline CDR1 is LNHDA and CDR2 SQIVND (reference sequence). V gave up 5 bases and J gave up 1 base, with 14 bases separating them. The CDR3 has 15 residues. The CDR3 loop is CASSSPYFPNTEAFF. The DNA for the CDR3 is TGTGCCAGTAGTTCCCCTTACTTCCCGAACACTGAAGCTTTCTTT.

The V and J genes are TRBV30 and TRBJ1-1; TRBD1 agrees at 8 bases. The CDR3 sequence is 15 residues long. Trimming at V came to 0 bases and at J to 7 bases, leaving 10 bases not matched to a gene. Germline V gives CDR1 GTSNPN, CDR2 SVGIG (reference sequence). The CDR3: CAWSVLDRVRNEAFF. The DNA of the CDR3 is TGTGCCTGGAGTGTACTGGACAGGGTCCGTAATGAAGCTTTCTTT.

CDR3 coding DNA: TGTGCCAGCAGCGCAACTAGCGGGTACACAGATACGCAGTATTTT. Protein product: CASSATSGYTDTQYF. The chain is built from TRBV11-2 and TRBJ2-3; 9 bases line up with TRBD2. The V and J ends lost 5 bases and 2 bases, in that order; junction bases with no gene match: 5. The CDR3 runs 15 residues. Germline V CDR1 and CDR2: SGHAT, FQNNGV. Drawing the rest from reference TRBV11-2 and TRBJ2-3, the complete variable domain is EAGVAQSPRYKIIEKRQSVAFWCNPISGHATLYWYQQILGQGPKLLIQFQNNGVVDDSQLPKDRFSAERLKGVDSTLKIQPAKLEDSAVYLCASSATSGYTDTQYFGPGTRLTVL.

The chain recombines TRBV2 with TRBJ1-1; TRBD1 matches at 7 bases. CDR1 is SNHLY, CDR2 FYNNEI, per germline. CDR3 size: 13 residues. V was pared by 5 bases and J by 5 bases, with 5 bases of the junction left unmatched. DNA of the CDR3: TGTGCCAGCAGTCCCCGACAGGGAACTGAAGCTTTCTTT. Protein product: CASSPRQGTEAFF.

This clone was counted only a few times. For the CDR3, the DNA is TGTGCCATCAGTGAGGAGGGTAATGACACAGATACGCAGTATTTT. Encoded protein: CAISEEGNDTDTQYF. The chain carries TRBV10-3 and TRBJ2-3; tentatively, D is TRBD2 (5 bases). V was cut by 2 bases and J by 2 bases, with 11 bases left in between. The germline V gene encodes CDR1 ENHRY and CDR2 SYGVKD. The CDR3 length is 15 residues.

The chain uses TRBV5-1 and TRBJ2-1, with 11 nucleotides matching TRBD2. V dropped 0 bases and J dropped 5; count of bases not matched to a gene: 1. Germline V gives CDR1 SGHRS, CDR2 YFSETQ. This CDR3 contains 15 residues. The CDR3 loop reads CASSLGLAGHNEQFF. Written as DNA, the CDR3 is TGCGCCAGCAGCTTGGGACTAGCGGGGCACAATGAGCAGTTCTTC.

The chain carries TRBV2 and TRBJ1-5, with TRBD1 matching 10 bases. Losses at the gene ends were 3 bases for V and 2 bases for J; bases not matched to a gene: 7. Germline V gene sequence: CDR1 SNHLY, CDR2 FYNNEI. The CDR3 length is 17 residues. The CDR3: CASSDGQGVVGNQPQHF. The CDR3 coding sequence is TGTGCCAGCAGTGACGGACAGGGGGTCGTTGGCAATCAGCCCCAGCATTTT. The whole variable domain, remainder taken from reference TRBV2 and TRBJ1-5, is EPEVTQTPSHQVTQMGQEVILRCVPISNHLYFYWYRQILGQKVEFLVSFYNNEISEKSEIFDDQFSVERPDGSNFTLKIRSTKLEDSAMYFCASSDGQGVVGNQPQHFGDGTRLSIL.

The V and J genes are TRBV9 and TRBJ2-5; 11 bases align to TRBD1. The J segment lost 4 bases and the V segment lost 3 bases, leaving 5 bases of the junction unmatched. The germline gives CDR1 SGDLS, CDR2 YYNGEE. The CDR3 is made up of 15 amino acids. CDR3 protein: CASSAGQGATETQYF. CDR3 in DNA: TGTGCCAGCAGCGCAGGACAGGGGGCTACAGAGACCCAGTACTTC.

The CDR3 sequence: CASSWLQQETQYF. The CDR3 DNA sequence: TGTGCCAGCAGTTGGCTTCAACAAGAGACCCAGTACTTC. This chain uses TRBV2 with TRBJ2-5; D call uncertain. The CDR3 sequence is 13 residues long. V lost 5 bases and J 2 bases, leaving 9 bases between the germline ends. Germline CDR1 SNHLY, CDR2 FYNNEI.

In its sample, this clone was seen once. This rearrangement joins TRBV10-3 to TRBJ2-7, with D possibly being TRBD1 (5 bases). V was trimmed by 2 bases and J by 3 bases, leaving 11 bases between them. The germline CDR1 and CDR2 sequences are ENHRY and SYGVKD. CDR3 size: 14 residues. Here the CDR3 DNA reads TGTGCCATCAGTGAGCTAGGGGCAGACTACGAGCAGTACTTC. Its translation: CAISELGADYEQYF.

The chain carries TRBV3-1 (or the pseudogene TRBV3-2) and TRBJ1-3; D remains unclear. CDR3 length: 15 residues. Germline CDR1 LGHDT, CDR2 YNNKEL (reference sequence). The V gene lost 2 bases and the J gene lost 8 bases, with 16 bases spanning the gap. CDR3 region: CASSQSRTHGDTIYF. For the CDR3, the DNA is TGTGCCAGCAGCCAATCCCGGACTCACGGAGACACCATATATTTT.

CDR3 sequence (DNA): TGTGCCAGCAGCTTTTACGGGAACACTGAAGCTTTCTTT. Its protein is CASSFYGNTEAFF. V and J are TRBV5-6 and TRBJ1-1; D is unclear. The CDR3 length is 13 residues. The germline V gene has CDR1 SGHDT and CDR2 YYEEEE. The ends were cut back, 2 bases at V and 1 base at J, with 6 bases in the middle.

The rearrangement joins TRBV28 to TRBJ1-1, with 8 bases identical to TRBD1. Germline CDR1 and CDR2: MDHEN and SYDVKM. The junction had 4 bases not matched to a gene; V was cut back by 6 bases and J by 4 bases. This CDR3 region has 13 residues. The CDR3 protein is CASRGRGPTEAFF. The CDR3 nucleotides are TGTGCCAGCAGGGGCAGGGGGCCCACTGAAGCTTTCTTT.

The CDR3 DNA follows: TGTGCCAGCAGTTACAAAGGGGGCGGGCCAGATACGCAGTATTTT. Protein product: CASSYKGGGPDTQYF. J is TRBJ2-3 and V is TRBV6-5, with TRBD1 identical over 7 bases. The germline gives CDR1 MNHEY, CDR2 SVGAGI. With 2 bases clipped from V and 4 bases from J, the junction kept 6 bases outside the gene matches. The CDR3 has 15 amino acids.

V gene TRBV14 combines with J gene TRBJ2-3, with no clear D. Looked up from germline, CDR1 is SGHDN and CDR2 is FVKESK. The CDR3 is 12 residues long. Trimming stripped 5 bases from V and 2 bases from J, with 5 bases between. The CDR3 region is CASSFNTDTQYF. CDR3 in DNA: TGTGCCAGCAGCTTCAACACAGATACGCAGTATTTT.

The chain combines TRBV29-1 with TRBJ2-1; 7 bases match TRBD1. The CDR3 length is 14 residues. Germline lookup yields CDR1 SQVTM and CDR2 ANQGSEA. V shed 4 bases and J 3 bases; nucleotides not matched to a gene: 6. The CDR3 spells CSVVGQAGYNEQFF. The CDR3 nucleotides are TGCAGCGTTGTCGGACAGGCGGGCTACAATGAGCAGTTCTTC.

The V call is TRBV15, the J call TRBJ2-1, with 14 bases matching TRBD2. This CDR3 spans 17 amino acids. From germline, CDR1 is LNHNV and CDR2 YYDKDF (reference sequence). V dropped 4 bases and J dropped 1; count of bases not matched to a gene: 3. The CDR3 region has the DNA TGTGCCACCAGCAAAGGGACTAGCGGGGGTTCCTACAATGAGCAGTTCTTC. Protein sequence: CATSKGTSGGSYNEQFF.